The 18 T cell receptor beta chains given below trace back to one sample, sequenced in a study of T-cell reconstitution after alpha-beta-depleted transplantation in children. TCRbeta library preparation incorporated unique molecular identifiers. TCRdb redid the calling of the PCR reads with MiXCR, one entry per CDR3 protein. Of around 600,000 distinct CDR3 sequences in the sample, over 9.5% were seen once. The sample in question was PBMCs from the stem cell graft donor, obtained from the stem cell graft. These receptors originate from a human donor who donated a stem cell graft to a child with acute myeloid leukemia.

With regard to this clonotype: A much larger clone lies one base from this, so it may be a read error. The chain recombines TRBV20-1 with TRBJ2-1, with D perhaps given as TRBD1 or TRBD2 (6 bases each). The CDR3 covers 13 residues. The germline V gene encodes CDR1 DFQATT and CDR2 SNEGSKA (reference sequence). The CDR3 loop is CCARGGRDGRLFF. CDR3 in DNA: TGCTGTGCTAGAGGGGGGCGGGACGGGAGACTGTTCTTC.

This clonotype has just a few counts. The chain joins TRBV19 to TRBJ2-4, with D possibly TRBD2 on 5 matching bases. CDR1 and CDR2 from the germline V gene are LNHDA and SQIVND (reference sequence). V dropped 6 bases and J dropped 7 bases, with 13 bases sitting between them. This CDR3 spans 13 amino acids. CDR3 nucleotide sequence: TGTGCCAGTAGAGGACTGCCCGTGAACATTCAGTACTTC. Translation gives CASRGLPVNIQYF.

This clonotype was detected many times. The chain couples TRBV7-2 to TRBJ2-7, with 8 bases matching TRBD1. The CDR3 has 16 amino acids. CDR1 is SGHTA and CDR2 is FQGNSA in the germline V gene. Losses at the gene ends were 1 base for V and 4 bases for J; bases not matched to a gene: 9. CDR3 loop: CASSLGGQGRSYEQYF. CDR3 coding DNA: TGTGCCAGCAGCTTAGGCGGACAGGGAAGGAGTTACGAGCAGTACTTC.

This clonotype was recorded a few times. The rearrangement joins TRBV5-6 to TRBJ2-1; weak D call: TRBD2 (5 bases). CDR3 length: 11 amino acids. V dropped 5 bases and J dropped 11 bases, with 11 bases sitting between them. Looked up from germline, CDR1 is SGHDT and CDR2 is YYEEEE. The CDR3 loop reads CASSSREQQFF. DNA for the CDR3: TGTGCCAGCAGTTCCCGGGAACAGCAGTTCTTC.

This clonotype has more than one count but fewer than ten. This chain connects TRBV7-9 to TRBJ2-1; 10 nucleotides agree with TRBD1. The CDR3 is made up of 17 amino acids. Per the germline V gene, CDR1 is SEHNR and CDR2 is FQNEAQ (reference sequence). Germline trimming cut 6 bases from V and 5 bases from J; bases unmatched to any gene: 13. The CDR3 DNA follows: TGTGCCAGCAGACATCGATTCCGGGACAGGGGTAACAATGAGCAGTTCTTC. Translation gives CASRHRFRDRGNNEQFF. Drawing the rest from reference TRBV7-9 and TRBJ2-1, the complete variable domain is DTGVSQNPRHKITKRGQNVTFRCDPISEHNRLYWYRQTLGQGPEFLTYFQNEAQLEKSRLLSDRFSAERPKGSFSTLEIQRTEQGDSAMYLCASRHRFRDRGNNEQFFGPGTRLTVL.

CDR3 loop: CASSFGRTRGGYTF. As DNA, the CDR3 is TGTGCCAGCAGTTTCGGACGGACTAGAGGAGGCTACACCTTC. The genes are TRBV12-3 or TRBV12-4 and TRBJ1-2; no clear D gene. The CDR3 totals 14 residues. The germline V and J ends were trimmed by 3 bases and 8 bases, with 16 bases remaining between them.

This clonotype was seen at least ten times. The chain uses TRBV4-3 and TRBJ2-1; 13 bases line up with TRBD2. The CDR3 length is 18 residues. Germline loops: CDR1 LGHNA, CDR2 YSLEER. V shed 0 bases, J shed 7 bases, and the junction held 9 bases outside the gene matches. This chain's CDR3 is CASSQDLGLAGDKNEQFF. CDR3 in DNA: TGCGCCAGCAGCCAAGATCTCGGACTAGCGGGAGACAAGAATGAGCAGTTCTTC.

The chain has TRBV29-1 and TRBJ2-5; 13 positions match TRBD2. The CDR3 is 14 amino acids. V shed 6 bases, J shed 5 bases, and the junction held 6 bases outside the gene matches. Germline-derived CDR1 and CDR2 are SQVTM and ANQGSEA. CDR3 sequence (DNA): TGCAGCGTCGGACTAGCGGGAGCTGGGGAGACCCAGTACTTC. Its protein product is CSVGLAGAGETQYF.

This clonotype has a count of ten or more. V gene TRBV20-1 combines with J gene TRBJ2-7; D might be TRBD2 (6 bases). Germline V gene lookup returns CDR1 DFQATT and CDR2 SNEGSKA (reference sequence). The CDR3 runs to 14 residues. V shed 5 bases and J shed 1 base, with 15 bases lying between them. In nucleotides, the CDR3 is TGCAGTGCTCCGGTGGCGGGACCTTCCTACGAGCAGTACTTC. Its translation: CSAPVAGPSYEQYF.

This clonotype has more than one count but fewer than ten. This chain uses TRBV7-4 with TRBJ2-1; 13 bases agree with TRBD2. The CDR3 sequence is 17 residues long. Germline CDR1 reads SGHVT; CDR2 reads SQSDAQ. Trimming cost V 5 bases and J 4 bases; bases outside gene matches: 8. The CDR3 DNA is TGTGCCAGCAGCGCGAGACTAGCGGGAGGCAGTTACAATGAGCAGTTCTTC. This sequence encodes CASSARLAGGSYNEQFF.

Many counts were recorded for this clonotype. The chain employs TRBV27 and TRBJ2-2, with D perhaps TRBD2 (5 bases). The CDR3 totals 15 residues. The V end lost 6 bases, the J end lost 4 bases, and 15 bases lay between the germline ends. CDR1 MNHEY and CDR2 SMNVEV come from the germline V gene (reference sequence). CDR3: CASSPGVLGTGELFF. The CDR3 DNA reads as TGTGCCAGCAGCCCCGGGGTGCTCGGCACCGGGGAGCTGTTTTTT.

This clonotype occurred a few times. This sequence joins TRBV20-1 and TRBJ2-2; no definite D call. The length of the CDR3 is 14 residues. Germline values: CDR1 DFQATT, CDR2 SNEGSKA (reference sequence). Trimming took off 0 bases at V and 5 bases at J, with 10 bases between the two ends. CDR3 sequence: CSARDPFHTGELFF. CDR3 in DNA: TGCAGTGCTAGAGATCCTTTTCATACCGGGGAGCTGTTTTTT.

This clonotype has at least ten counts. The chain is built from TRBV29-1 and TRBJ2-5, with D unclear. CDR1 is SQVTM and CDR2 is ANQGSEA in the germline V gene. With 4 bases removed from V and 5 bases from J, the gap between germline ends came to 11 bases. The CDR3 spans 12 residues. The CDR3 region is CSVGPGGETQYF. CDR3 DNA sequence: TGCAGCGTTGGACCCGGTGGGGAGACCCAGTACTTC.

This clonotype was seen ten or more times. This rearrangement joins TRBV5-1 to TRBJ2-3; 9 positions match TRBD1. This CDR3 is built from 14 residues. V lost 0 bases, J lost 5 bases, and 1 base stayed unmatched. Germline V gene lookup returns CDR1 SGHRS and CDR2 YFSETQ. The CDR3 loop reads CASSLAGQGDTQYF. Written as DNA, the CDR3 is TGCGCCAGCAGCTTGGCGGGACAGGGAGATACGCAGTATTTT.

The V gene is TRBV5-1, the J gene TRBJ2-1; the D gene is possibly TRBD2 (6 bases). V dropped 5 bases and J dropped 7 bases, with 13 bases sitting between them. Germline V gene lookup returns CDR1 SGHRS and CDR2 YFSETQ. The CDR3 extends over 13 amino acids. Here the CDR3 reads CASSGSSANEQFF. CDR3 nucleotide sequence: TGCGCCAGCAGTGGGTCTAGCGCTAATGAGCAGTTCTTC. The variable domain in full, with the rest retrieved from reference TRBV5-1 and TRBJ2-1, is KAGVTQTPRYLIKTRGQQVTLSCSPISGHRSVSWYQQTPGQGLQFLFEYFSETQRNKGNFPGRFSGRQFSNSRSEMNVSTLELGDSALYLCASSGSSANEQFFGPGTRLTVL.

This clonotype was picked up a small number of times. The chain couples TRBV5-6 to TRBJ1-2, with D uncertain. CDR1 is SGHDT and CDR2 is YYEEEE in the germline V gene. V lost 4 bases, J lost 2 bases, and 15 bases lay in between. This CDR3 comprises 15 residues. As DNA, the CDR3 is TGTGCCAGCAGCGACGAGCCTTGGGCAAACTATGGCTACACCTTC. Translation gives CASSDEPWANYGYTF. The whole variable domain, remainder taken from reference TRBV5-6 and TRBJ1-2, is DAGVTQSPTHLIKTRGQQVTLRCSPKSGHDTVSWYQQALGQGPQFIFQYYEEEERQRGNFPDRFSGHQFPNYSSELNVNALLLGDSALYLCASSDEPWANYGYTFGSGTRLTVV.

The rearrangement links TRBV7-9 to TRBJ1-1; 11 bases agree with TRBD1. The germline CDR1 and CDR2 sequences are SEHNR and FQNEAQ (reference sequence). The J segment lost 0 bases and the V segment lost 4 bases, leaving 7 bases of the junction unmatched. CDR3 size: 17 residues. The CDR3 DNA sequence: TGTGCCAGCAGCTCGGGGACAGGGGGTTACATGAACACTGAAGCTTTCTTT. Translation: CASSSGTGGYMNTEAFF.

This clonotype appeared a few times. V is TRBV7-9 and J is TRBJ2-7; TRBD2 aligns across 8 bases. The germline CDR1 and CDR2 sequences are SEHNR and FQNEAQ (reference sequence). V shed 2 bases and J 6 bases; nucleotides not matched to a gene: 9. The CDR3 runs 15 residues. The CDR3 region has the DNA TGTGCCAGCAGCTTACCCACCGGACTAGCATTCGAGCAGTACTTC. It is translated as CASSLPTGLAFEQYF.